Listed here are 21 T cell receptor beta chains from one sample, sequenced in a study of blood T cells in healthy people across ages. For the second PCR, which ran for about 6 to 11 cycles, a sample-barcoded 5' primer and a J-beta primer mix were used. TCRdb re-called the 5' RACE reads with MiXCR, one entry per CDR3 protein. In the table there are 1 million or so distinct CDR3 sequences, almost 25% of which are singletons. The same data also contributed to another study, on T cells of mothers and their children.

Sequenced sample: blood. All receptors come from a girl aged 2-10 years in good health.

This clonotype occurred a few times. The CDR3 DNA reads as TGCAGCGTTGTCCCGGACGGTCCCTACGAGCAGTACTTC. Its protein is CSVVPDGPYEQYF. The genes are TRBV29-1 and TRBJ2-7, with unresolved D. The length of the CDR3 is 13 residues. Trimming left V 4 bases short and J 2 bases short, with 12 bases between. Germline CDR1 and CDR2: SQVTM and ANQGSEA.

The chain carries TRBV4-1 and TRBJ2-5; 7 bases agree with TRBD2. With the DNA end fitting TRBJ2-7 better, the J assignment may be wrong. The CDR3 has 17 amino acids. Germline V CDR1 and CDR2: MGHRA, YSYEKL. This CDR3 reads CASSQRLAGENSYEQYF. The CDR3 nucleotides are TGCGCCAGCAGCCAAAGATTGGCGGGGGAGAATTCCTACGAGCAGTACTTC.

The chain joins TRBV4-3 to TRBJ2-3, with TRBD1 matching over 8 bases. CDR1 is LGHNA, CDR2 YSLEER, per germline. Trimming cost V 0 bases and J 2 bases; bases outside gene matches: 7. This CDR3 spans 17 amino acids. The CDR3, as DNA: TGCGCCAGCAGCCAAGATTCCGGACAGGGAATCACAGATACGCAGTATTTT. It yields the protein CASSQDSGQGITDTQYF.

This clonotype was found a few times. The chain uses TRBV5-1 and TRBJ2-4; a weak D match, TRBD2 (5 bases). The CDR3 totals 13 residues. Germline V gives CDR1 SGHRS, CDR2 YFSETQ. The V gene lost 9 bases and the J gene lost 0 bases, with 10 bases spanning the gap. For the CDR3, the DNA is TGCGCCATCCAGCGGCTAGCCAAAAACATTCAGTACTTC. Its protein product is CAIQRLAKNIQYF.

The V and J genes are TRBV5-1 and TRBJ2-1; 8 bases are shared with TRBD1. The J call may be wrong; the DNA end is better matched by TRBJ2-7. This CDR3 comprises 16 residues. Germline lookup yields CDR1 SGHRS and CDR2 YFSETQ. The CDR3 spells CASSLAEDRVSYEQYF. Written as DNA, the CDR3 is TGCGCCAGCAGCTTGGCCGAGGACAGGGTTTCCTACGAGCAGTACTTC.

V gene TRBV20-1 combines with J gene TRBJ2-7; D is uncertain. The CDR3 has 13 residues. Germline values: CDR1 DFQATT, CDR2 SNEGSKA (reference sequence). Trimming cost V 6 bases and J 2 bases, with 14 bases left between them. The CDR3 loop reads CSATGDTTYEQYF. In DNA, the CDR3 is TGCAGTGCCACCGGAGACACCACCTACGAGCAGTACTTC.

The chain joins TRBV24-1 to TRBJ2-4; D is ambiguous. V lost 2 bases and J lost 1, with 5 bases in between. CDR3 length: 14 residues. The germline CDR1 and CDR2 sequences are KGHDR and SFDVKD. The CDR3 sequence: CATSDSRAKNIQYF. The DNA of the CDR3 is TGTGCCACCAGTGATTCTAGGGCCAAAAACATTCAGTACTTC.

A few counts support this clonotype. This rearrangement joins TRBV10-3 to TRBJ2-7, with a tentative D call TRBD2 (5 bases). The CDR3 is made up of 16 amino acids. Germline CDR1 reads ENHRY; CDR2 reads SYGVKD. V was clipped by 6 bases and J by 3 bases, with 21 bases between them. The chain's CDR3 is CAISSNNPSEGYEQYF. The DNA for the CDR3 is TGTGCCATCAGCTCGAATAACCCCTCTGAGGGCTACGAGCAGTACTTC.

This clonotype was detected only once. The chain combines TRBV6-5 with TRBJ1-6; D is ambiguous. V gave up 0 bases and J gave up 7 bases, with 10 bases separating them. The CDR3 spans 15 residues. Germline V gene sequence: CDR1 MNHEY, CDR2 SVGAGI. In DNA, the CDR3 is TGTGCCAGCAGTTACTCGAAGGGCTTGAATTCACCCCTCCACTTT. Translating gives CASSYSKGLNSPLHF.

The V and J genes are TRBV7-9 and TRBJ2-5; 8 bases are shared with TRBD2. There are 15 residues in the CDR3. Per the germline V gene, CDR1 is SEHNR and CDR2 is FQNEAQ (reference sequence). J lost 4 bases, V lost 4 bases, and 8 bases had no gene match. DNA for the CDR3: TGTGCCAGCAGCTCCTTAATAGCGGGGCCAGAGACCCAGTACTTC. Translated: CASSSLIAGPETQYF.

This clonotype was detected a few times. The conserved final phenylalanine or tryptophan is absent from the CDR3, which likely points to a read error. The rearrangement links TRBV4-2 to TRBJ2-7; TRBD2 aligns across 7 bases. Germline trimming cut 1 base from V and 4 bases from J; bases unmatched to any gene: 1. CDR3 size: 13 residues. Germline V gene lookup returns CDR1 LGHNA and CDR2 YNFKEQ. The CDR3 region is CASSQGLAYEQYS. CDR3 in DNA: TGTGCCAGCAGCCAAGGACTAGCTTACGAGCAGTACTCC.

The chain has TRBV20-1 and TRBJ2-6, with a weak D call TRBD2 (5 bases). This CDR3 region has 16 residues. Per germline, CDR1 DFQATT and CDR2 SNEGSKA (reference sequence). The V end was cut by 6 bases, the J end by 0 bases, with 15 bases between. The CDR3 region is CSAISGLPSGANVLTF. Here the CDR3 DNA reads TGCAGTGCCATCTCCGGACTCCCCTCTGGGGCCAACGTCCTGACTTTC.

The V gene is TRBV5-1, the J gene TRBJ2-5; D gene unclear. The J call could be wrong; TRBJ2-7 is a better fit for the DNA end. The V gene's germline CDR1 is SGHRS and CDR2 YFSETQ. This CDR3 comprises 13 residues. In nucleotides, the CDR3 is TGCGCCAGCAGCTCAAATCTAGGTTACGAGCAGTACTTC. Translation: CASSSNLGYEQYF.

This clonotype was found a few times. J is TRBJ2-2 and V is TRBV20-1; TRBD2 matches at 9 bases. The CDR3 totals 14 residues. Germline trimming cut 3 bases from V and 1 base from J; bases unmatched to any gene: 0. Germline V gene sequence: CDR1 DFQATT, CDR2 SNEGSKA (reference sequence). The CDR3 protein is CSARTSGNTGELFF. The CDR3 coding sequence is TGCAGTGCTAGGACTAGCGGGAACACCGGGGAGCTGTTTTTT.

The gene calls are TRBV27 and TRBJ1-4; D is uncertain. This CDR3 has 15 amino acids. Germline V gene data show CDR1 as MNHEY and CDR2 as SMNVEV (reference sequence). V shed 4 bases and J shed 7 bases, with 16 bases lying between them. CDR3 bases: TGTGCCAGCAGTTCTGGGATGGCCGGTAGTGAAAAACTGTTTTTT. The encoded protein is CASSSGMAGSEKLFF. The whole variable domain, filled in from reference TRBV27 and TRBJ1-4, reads EAQVTQNPRYLITVTGKKLTVTCSQNMNHEYMSWYRQDPGLGLRQIYYSMNVEVTDKGDVPEGYKVSRKEKRNFPLILESPSPNQTSLYFCASSSGMAGSEKLFFGSGTQLSVL.

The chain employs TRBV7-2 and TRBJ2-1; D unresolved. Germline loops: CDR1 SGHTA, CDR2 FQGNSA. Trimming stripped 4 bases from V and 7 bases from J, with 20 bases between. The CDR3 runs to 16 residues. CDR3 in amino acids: CASSSSNSAPRNEQFF. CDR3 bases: TGTGCCAGCAGCTCCTCGAATTCGGCCCCGAGAAATGAGCAGTTCTTC.

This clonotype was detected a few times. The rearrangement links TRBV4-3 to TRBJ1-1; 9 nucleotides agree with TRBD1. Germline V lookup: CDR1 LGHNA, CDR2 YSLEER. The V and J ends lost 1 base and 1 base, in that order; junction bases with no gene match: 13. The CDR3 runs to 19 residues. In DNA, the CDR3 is TGCGCCAGCAGCCAAGTAAGGACAGGGGAGTTGAAGGCGAACACTGAAGCTTTCTTT. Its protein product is CASSQVRTGELKANTEAFF.

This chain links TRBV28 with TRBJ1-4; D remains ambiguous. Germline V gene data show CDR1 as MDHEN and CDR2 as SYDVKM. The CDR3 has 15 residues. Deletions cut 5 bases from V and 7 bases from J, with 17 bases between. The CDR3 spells CASSLGPSEGEKLFF. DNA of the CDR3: TGTGCCAGCAGTCTCGGACCCTCTGAGGGTGAAAAACTGTTTTTT.

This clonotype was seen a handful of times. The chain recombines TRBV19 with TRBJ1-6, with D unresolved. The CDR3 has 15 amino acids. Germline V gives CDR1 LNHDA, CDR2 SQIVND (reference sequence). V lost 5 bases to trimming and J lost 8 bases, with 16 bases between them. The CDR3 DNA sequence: TGTGCCAGTAGTGCGGAAGGACTCGTGTATTCACCCCTCCACTTT. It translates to CASSAEGLVYSPLHF.

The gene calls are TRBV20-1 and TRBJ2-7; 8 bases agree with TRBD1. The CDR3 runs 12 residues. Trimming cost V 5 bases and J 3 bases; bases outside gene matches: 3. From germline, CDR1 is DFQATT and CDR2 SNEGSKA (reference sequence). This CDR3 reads CSAWTGYYEQYF. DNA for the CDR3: TGCAGTGCTTGGACAGGGTACTACGAGCAGTACTTC.

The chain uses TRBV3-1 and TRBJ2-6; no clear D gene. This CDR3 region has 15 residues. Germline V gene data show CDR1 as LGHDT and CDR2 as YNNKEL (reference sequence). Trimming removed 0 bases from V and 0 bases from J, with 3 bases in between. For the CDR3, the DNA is TGTGCCAGCAGCCAAGAAACCTCTGGGGCCAACGTCCTGACTTTC. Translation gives CASSQETSGANVLTF.